Listed here is a single TCR beta chain. Antigen unknown. Trimming removed 5 bases at V and 4 bases at J, with 12 bases between. This CDR3 is 14 amino acids long. Per germline, CDR1 SGHAT and CDR2 FQNNGV. Prior to thyroid surgery, none of the patients had received any treatment. The data were taken from a study of metastatic and nonmetastatic thyroid tumors. Study context: The authors compared repertoires across blood and tumor or nodule tissue from malignant and benign thyroid patients. Findings of the study overall: The study reportedly found significantly higher TCR beta diversity in malignant thyroid tumors than benign nodules, in blood and tumor.

Via MiXCR, TCRdb re-called the PCR reads. The table has around 25,000 clones, roughly 25% seen once; the top ten hold approximately 6%. The rearrangement uses TRBV11-2 and TRBJ1-3, with unresolved D. This sequence was found in a female donor with papillary thyroid cancer or a benign thyroid nodule (not recorded which). Some clones in this sample may be carry-over from other donors' samples. Source material: blood. The CDR3 loop reads CASSPAVGGNTIYF. The CDR3 DNA sequence: TGTGCCAGCAGCCCAGCGGTGGGCGGAAACACCATATATTTT.